The source of this TCR beta chain is a study of T-cell memory formation after mild COVID-19. Study-wide context: Clusters of TCRs were largely donor specific. Findings of the study overall: Clones from the second wave (peaking day 37) had unconfirmed SARS-CoV-2 specificity. Contracting clones, day 15 to 85, had balanced CD4/CD8, and later expanders favored CD4+.

From germline, CDR1 is SGDLS and CDR2 YYNGEE. The CDR3 runs 15 residues. V was pared by 0 bases and J by 5 bases, with 12 bases between. About this clonotype itself: Its antigen is not known.

Constant-segment primers were used for 5'RACE, and the resulting TCR alpha and TCR beta cDNA libraries carried sample barcodes and UMIs. TCRdb fed the 5' RACE reads into MiXCR, producing one record per CDR3 protein. The sample has just under 350,000 distinct CDR3 sequences, 10% to 15% seen once; the top ten hold roughly a fifth. The sample consisted of PBMCs or a T cell subset sorted from them (not recorded which). The genes are TRBV9 and TRBJ1-5, with a weak D call TRBD1 (5 bases). This TCR was sampled from a man aged 18-30 years who had mild COVID-19 (a few samples of this study predate the infection). Cell type and time point are not known. CDR3: CASSVGAGRDQPQHF. DNA for the CDR3: TGTGCCAGCAGCGTAGGGGCAGGGCGAGATCAGCCCCAGCATTTT.